This paragraph covers one TCR beta chain sequence. The antigen is unknown. This sample was included in a study of beta chain features in type 1 diabetes. Study results and limitations: Insertion counts at VDJ junctions were lower in type 1 diabetes patients, who also showed more deletions there. TCRB CDR3s from Type 1 diabetes patients were moderately but significantly shorter in all four CD4+ subsets.

CDR3 length: 13 residues. Germline-derived CDR1 and CDR2 are SGHRS and YFSETQ. Trimming took 5 bases from V and 3 from J, leaving 10 bases between them. Sequenced material consisted of expressed TCRB transcripts (all of the isolated RNA was reverse transcribed). The data were produced by immunoSEQ multiplex PCR, yet TCRdb's version contains in-frame clones alone and is incomplete. Of some 900,000 clones listed, roughly 15% are singletons. This clonotype originated in a woman aged 18-30 years in good health. Sequences were obtained from naive CD4+ T cells from blood. J is TRBJ2-3 and V is TRBV5-1, with D tentatively TRBD1 or TRBD2 (5 bases each). The CDR3 DNA reads TGCGCCAGCAGATACGAGGGGACAGATACGCAGTATTTT. Protein product: CASRYEGTDTQYF.